Listed below are T cell receptor beta chains from one sample, sequenced in a study of T-cell memory formation after mild COVID-19. TCRdb reprocessed the 5' RACE reads via MiXCR and lists one record per CDR3 protein. The repertoire holds 550,000 to 700,000 distinct CDR3 sequences, roughly 17% seen once, with around 8.1% in the top ten. The sample was PBMCs or a T cell subset sorted from them (not recorded which). The receptors were sampled from an adult woman who had mild COVID-19 (a few samples of this study predate the infection). Cell type and time point are not known. The CDR3 runs from the conserved cysteine through the conserved F or W. The D gene is left open where the match is weak. Clone size appears in some rows only: once, few, many, or a class for an expanded clone.

cdr3_aa cdr3_nt v_call d_call j_call clone_size
CASSLGGQITDTQYF TGTGCCAGCAGCTTGGGAGGACAGATCACAGATACGCAGTATTTT TRBV5-4 - TRBJ2-3 -
CASSGGLTSNQPQHF TGTGCCAGCAGCGGGGGACTGACCAGCAATCAGCCCCAGCATTTT TRBV9 - TRBJ1-5 -
CASSRGGGINIQYF TGCGCCAGCAGCCGGGGTGGAGGGATAAACATTCAGTACTTC TRBV4-1 - TRBJ2-4 -
CSARVDRVSNQPQHF TGCAGTGCTAGGGTCGACAGGGTGAGCAATCAGCCCCAGCATTTT TRBV20-1 TRBD1 TRBJ1-5 few
CSAPGRISNQPQHF TGCAGTGCTCCGGGACGGATTAGCAATCAGCCCCAGCATTTT TRBV20-1 - TRBJ1-5 -
CASSHPPGNQPQHF TGCGCCAGCAGCCATCCCCCCGGAAATCAGCCCCAGCATTTT TRBV4-1 - TRBJ1-5 few
CASLDRAGYGYTF TGTGCCAGCTTAGACAGGGCTGGCTATGGCTACACCTTC TRBV6-5 TRBD1 TRBJ1-2 -
CASSLVQGPLNEQFF TGTGCCAGCAGCTTAGTGCAGGGGCCTCTCAATGAGCAGTTCTTC TRBV7-9 - TRBJ2-1 -
CASSYTREVETQYF TGTGCCAGCAGTTACACTAGAGAAGTTGAGACCCAGTACTTC TRBV28 - TRBJ2-5 few
CASSLGQGGNQPQHF TGTGCCAGCAGCCTTGGACAGGGCGGAAATCAGCCCCAGCATTTT TRBV12-3/TRBV12-4 TRBD1 TRBJ1-5 many
CAISTGQAQETQYF TGTGCCATCAGTACCGGACAGGCACAAGAGACCCAGTACTTC TRBV10-3 TRBD1 TRBJ2-5 few
CASSSWGRDYGYTF TGTGCCAGCAGTTCCTGGGGGCGCGACTATGGCTACACCTTC TRBV27 - TRBJ1-2 -
CASSESGRRAADTQYF TGTGCCAGCAGTGAAAGCGGGAGACGAGCGGCAGATACGCAGTATTTT TRBV2 TRBD2 TRBJ2-3 few
CASSLYTSGNNEQFF TGTGCCAGCAGCTTATACACTAGCGGTAACAATGAGCAGTTCTTC TRBV7-9 TRBD2 TRBJ2-1 -
CASSPRSPLAGVNGELFF TGTGCCAGCAGCCCCCGGTCCCCGCTAGCGGGAGTGAACGGGGAGCTGTTTTTT TRBV7-2 TRBD2 TRBJ2-2 many
CASSPGTADTEAFF TGCGCCAGCAGCCCGGGGACGGCCGACACTGAAGCTTTCTTT TRBV5-1 - TRBJ1-1 -
CASSRLIAGELFF TGTGCCAGCAGTCGACTGATAGCGGGGGAGCTGTTTTTT TRBV2 - TRBJ2-2 few
CSARDFERGTYEQYF TGCAGTGCTAGAGATTTCGAGCGGGGGACCTACGAGCAGTACTTC TRBV20-1 TRBD2 TRBJ2-7 few
CSVEDRGKRPEQYF TGCAGCGTTGAAGATCGGGGAAAAAGACCAGAGCAGTACTTC TRBV29-1 - TRBJ2-7 few
CAITGGGQGNTEAFF TGTGCCATCACAGGGGGGGGACAGGGGAACACTGAAGCTTTCTTT TRBV10-3 TRBD1 TRBJ1-1 few
CASSLSFPYEQYF TGTGCCAGCAGTTTGAGTTTCCCCTACGAGCAGTACTTC TRBV27 - TRBJ2-7 few
CASSSPGRNTEAFF TGTGCCAGCAGTTCTCCAGGGAGGAACACTGAAGCTTTCTTT TRBV12-3/TRBV12-4 - TRBJ1-1 many
CAMTSGGIYEQYF TGTGCCATGACTAGCGGGGGCATCTACGAGCAGTACTTC TRBV10-3 TRBD2 TRBJ2-7 few
CASSYSGGVRETQYF TGTGCCAGCAGTTACTCAGGGGGCGTGAGGGAGACCCAGTACTTC TRBV6-5 TRBD1 TRBJ2-5 -
CASSQGDRGTSGANVLTF TGCGCCAGCAGTCAAGGGGACAGGGGGACCTCTGGGGCCAACGTCCTGACTTTC TRBV23-1 TRBD1 TRBJ2-6 -
CSASRTGEETQYF TGCAGTGCTTCTCGGACGGGGGAAGAGACCCAGTACTTC TRBV20-1 - TRBJ2-5 -
CASSLAFADTQYF TGTGCCAGCAGCTTAGCTTTCGCAGATACGCAGTATTTT TRBV7-6 - TRBJ2-3 -
CASSQVTAGANEQFF TGTGCCAGCAGCCAAGTGACGGCAGGGGCGAATGAGCAGTTCTTC TRBV4-2 - TRBJ2-1 few
CASSIGTAGNTIYF TGTGCCAGCAGCATTGGGACCGCTGGAAACACCATATATTTT TRBV7-6 - TRBJ1-3 -
CASSLRGDSYNEQFF TGTGCCAGTAGCCTTAGGGGGGATTCCTACAATGAGCAGTTCTTC TRBV19 - TRBJ2-1 -
CASSSPRTGPTTNEKLFF TGTGCCAGCAGTTCGCCTCGGACAGGGCCGACAACTAATGAAAAACTGTTTTTT TRBV12-3/TRBV12-4 TRBD1 TRBJ1-4 few
CASSVPGLASYNEQFF TGTGCCAGCAGCGTACCGGGACTAGCGAGCTACAATGAGCAGTTCTTC TRBV11-2 TRBD2 TRBJ2-1 few
CASRRGYEQYF TGTGCCAGCAGAAGGGGCTACGAGCAGTACTTC TRBV27 - TRBJ2-7 -
CASSPTMGWTEAFF TGTGCCAGCTCACCGACCATGGGTTGGACTGAAGCTTTCTTT TRBV18 - TRBJ1-1 few
CSVERNNEQFF TGCAGCGTTGAACGAAACAATGAGCAGTTCTTC TRBV29-1 - TRBJ2-1 many
CASSLHSQNQPQHF TGTGCCAGCAGCTTGCACAGCCAGAATCAGCCCCAGCATTTT TRBV7-3 - TRBJ1-5 few
CSARPASGPYEQYF TGCAGTGCTAGGCCCGCCAGCGGCCCCTACGAGCAGTACTTC TRBV20-1 - TRBJ2-7 few
CAIMATSLETQYF TGTGCCATCATGGCGACCTCCCTTGAGACCCAGTACTTC TRBV10-3 - TRBJ2-5 -
CASSFRSGSGGYTF TGTGCCAGCAGTTTTCGGTCAGGGAGTGGTGGCTACACCTTC TRBV6-2/TRBV6-3 - TRBJ1-2 -
CASRPAGYPDTQYF TGCGCCAGCAGACCAGCAGGGTATCCAGATACGCAGTATTTT TRBV5-1 - TRBJ2-3 many
CASSFVGGSYNEQFF TGCGCCAGCAGCTTCGTGGGGGGGTCCTACAATGAGCAGTTCTTC TRBV5-1 TRBD2 TRBJ2-1 many
CASSLGGRTGELFF TGTGCCAGCAGCTTAGGTGGGAGGACCGGGGAGCTGTTTTTT TRBV7-2 - TRBJ2-2 -
CASSLEGQLKNIQYF TGCGCCAGCAGCTTGGAGGGACAGCTGAAAAACATTCAGTACTTC TRBV5-1 TRBD1 TRBJ2-4 many
CASSPGWGGSYEQYF TGCGCCAGCAGCCCCGGTTGGGGGGGCTCATACGAGCAGTACTTC TRBV4-1 - TRBJ2-7 -
CASRPRTSGVGTQYF TGTGCCAGCAGACCAAGGACTAGCGGGGTAGGGACCCAGTACTTC TRBV3-1 TRBD2 TRBJ2-5 -
CASSLEGRSQYF TGTGCCAGCAGTCTAGAGGGAAGGTCGCAGTATTTT TRBV7-9 - TRBJ2-3 -
CSARTNRGNSPLHF TGCAGTGCTAGAACCAACAGGGGAAATTCACCCCTCCACTTT TRBV20-1 TRBD1 TRBJ1-6 -
CASSQATGDEQFF TGCGCCAGCAGCCAAGCTACGGGGGATGAGCAGTTCTTC TRBV4-3 - TRBJ2-1 -
CAVRENRETQYF TGTGCCGTCCGGGAGAACCGCGAGACCCAGTACTTC TRBV15 - TRBJ2-5 few
CASSLAQGGAGNEQYF TGTGCCAGCAGCTTAGCGCAGGGGGGGGCAGGAAACGAGCAGTACTTC TRBV7-9 - TRBJ2-7 many
CASSGGGSNEQFF TGCGCCAGCAGCGGCGGGGGGTCCAATGAGCAGTTCTTC TRBV5-1 TRBD2 TRBJ2-1 -
CASRLDLDGYTF TGTGCCAGCAGATTGGACCTAGATGGCTACACCTTC TRBV2 - TRBJ1-2 few
CASSFTDRAEIDTQYF TGTGCCAGCAGCTTTACCGACAGGGCGGAGATAGATACGCAGTATTTT TRBV5-5 TRBD1 TRBJ2-3 -
CATSDPSVHNEQFF TGTGCCACCAGTGATCCGAGCGTGCACAATGAGCAGTTCTTC TRBV24-1 - TRBJ2-1 few
CASSDQQGSTDTQYF TGCGCCAGCAGCGACCAGCAGGGCAGCACAGATACGCAGTATTTT TRBV5-1 - TRBJ2-3 many
CAWTTGDTQYF TGTGCCTGGACTACAGGGGATACGCAGTATTTT TRBV30 - TRBJ2-3 few
CSASGSVYEQYF TGCAGTGCTAGTGGTAGCGTCTACGAGCAGTACTTC TRBV20-1 - TRBJ2-7 -